This is a list of T cell receptor beta chains from one sample in a study of blood T cell repertoires in COVID-19. Sequencing used immunoSEQ multiplex PCR; TCRdb keeps in-frame clones, though not all of them. The sample carries fewer than 80,000 clones, 80% recorded once. Sequenced sample: peripheral blood. The receptors originated from a human donor in a cohort sampled during active COVID-19. CDR3s include the opening cysteine and the closing phenylalanine or tryptophan. A D gene is named only where the DNA matches it firmly. Size tells how often a clone was seen (once, few, many) or the class of an expanded clone, and some rows leave it out.

TRBJ1-5	-	-	TRBV7-2	TGTGCCAGCAGTTCGGTCGGTAGCAATCAGCCCCAGCATTTT	CASSSVGSNQPQHF
TRBJ2-1	-	TRBD2	TRBV11-2	TGTGCCAGCAGCTTATCGCTAGCGGGCGACAATGAGCAGTTCTTC	CASSLSLAGDNEQFF
TRBJ1-1	once	-	TRBV2	TGTGCCAGCAGGGAAGACAGGCCGATCATGAACACTGAAGCTTTCTTT	CASREDRPIMNTEAFF
TRBJ2-1	once	-	TRBV12-3/TRBV12-4	TGTGCCAGCAGTTTAGGTGGCAGCAATGAGCAGTTCTTC	CASSLGGSNEQFF
TRBJ2-5	-	TRBD2	TRBV6-2/TRBV6-3	TGTGCCAGCAGTTTGACTAGCGGGAGGTCTTTTCAAGAGACCCAGTACTTC	CASSLTSGRSFQETQYF
TRBJ2-1	-	TRBD2	TRBV3-1/TRBV3-2	TGTGCCAGCAGCCTCTCGGGCGGGAGGGCCCTCAATGAGCAGTTCTTC	CASSLSGGRALNEQFF
TRBJ2-7	-	TRBD1	TRBV29-1	TGCAGCGTTGGAAATCCGGGACAGGGGATGTACTTC	CSVGNPGQGMYF
TRBJ2-3	-	TRBD2	TRBV5-6	TGTGCCAGCAGCTTGATCGCGGGAGAAACAGATACGCAGTATTTT	CASSLIAGETDTQYF
TRBJ2-5	-	-	TRBV29-1	TGCAGCGTTGTAATGGGAGCCCAGTACTTC	CSVVMGAQYF
TRBJ2-7	-	-	TRBV27	TGTGCCAGCAGTCTAAAAACAGGTTACGAGCAGTACTTC	CASSLKTGYEQYF
TRBJ2-7	once	-	TRBV3-1/TRBV3-2	TGTGCCAGCAGCCAAGGGGGGACATTCCTCTACGAGCAGTACTTC	CASSQGGTFLYEQYF
TRBJ1-1	-	-	TRBV5-1	TGCGCCAGCAGCTTGGCCCCGGGGATGAACACTGAAGCTTTCTTT	CASSLAPGMNTEAFF
TRBJ2-3	-	-	TRBV29-1	TGCAGCGTAGAGAAGGGGTCTCCGACGCAATGGACAGATACGCAGTATTTT	CSVEKGSPTQWTDTQYF
TRBJ2-7	once	-	TRBV28	TGTGCCAGCAGTTTGAGTCTAGCTACCTACGAGCAGTACTTC	CASSLSLATYEQYF
TRBJ2-7	-	TRBD1	TRBV2	TGTGCCAGCGTTGGGACAGACAACTCCTACGAGCAGTACTTC	CASVGTDNSYEQYF
TRBJ2-7	-	TRBD2	TRBV28	TGTGCCAGCAGGGAGGGGACTAGAGGTCGGGAGCAGTACTTC	CASREGTRGREQYF
TRBJ2-7	-	TRBD2	TRBV19	TGTGCCAGTAGTACCGGGACTAGCGGACCTTACGAGCAGTACTTC	CASSTGTSGPYEQYF
TRBJ1-2	-	-	TRBV19	TGTGCCAGTAGTCAGCCGAACGGGGCTAACTATGGCTACACCTTC	CASSQPNGANYGYTF
TRBJ1-1	-	-	TRBV10-3	TGTGCCATCAGCCTAGGGGGGAACACTGAAGCTTTCTTT	CAISLGGNTEAFF
TRBJ2-7	-	TRBD2	TRBV7-2	TGTGCCAGCAGCTTTACTAGCGGGAGCTCCTACGAGCAGTACTTC	CASSFTSGSSYEQYF
TRBJ2-3	once	-	TRBV29-1	TGCAGCGTTGAAAGAGCGGATCTGGGGGGAGATACGCAGTATTTT	CSVERADLGGDTQYF
TRBJ2-2	-	TRBD1	TRBV7-2	TGTGCCAGCAGCATGACAGGGGGCACCGGGGAGCTGTTTTTT	CASSMTGGTGELFF
TRBJ1-4	-	-	TRBV7-9	TGTGCCAGCAGCTTAGCTCGGGAAAAACTGTTTTTT	CASSLAREKLFF
TRBJ2-1	-	-	TRBV11-3	TGTGCCAGCAGCGATAGGGGCCATGAGCAGTTCTTC	CASSDRGHEQFF
TRBJ2-5	few	TRBD1	TRBV6-5	TGTGCCAGCAGTTCGACAGGGCAAGAGACCCAGTACTTC	CASSSTGQETQYF
TRBJ2-7	-	TRBD1	TRBV3-1/TRBV3-2	TGTGCCAGCAGCCAACAATCGGGACAGGGCTCCTACGAGCAGTACTTC	CASSQQSGQGSYEQYF
TRBJ2-1	-	-	TRBV4-3	TGCGCCAGCAGCCAAGATGCAGGGATGGGTGAGCAGTTCTTC	CASSQDAGMGEQFF
TRBJ2-1	once	TRBD2	TRBV19	TGTGCCAGTAGTATAGGTATTGGGACTAGCGGGAAGCAGTTCTTC	CASSIGIGTSGKQFF
TRBJ2-2	-	TRBD2	TRBV28	TGTGCCAGCAGTCTGCCGACTAGCGAGGTCGGGGAGCTGTTTTTT	CASSLPTSEVGELFF
TRBJ2-3	-	-	TRBV9	TGTGCCAGCAGCGTAGGGCCAGACAAGCTAGATACGCAGTATTTT	CASSVGPDKLDTQYF
TRBJ1-5	-	TRBD1	TRBV15	TGTGCCACCAGCTTCGGGACAGACAATCAGCCCCAGCATTTT	CATSFGTDNQPQHF
TRBJ2-7	-	-	TRBV18	TGTGCCAGCTCACCACCGATGGCTAGCCCCTACGAGCAGTACTTC	CASSPPMASPYEQYF
TRBJ2-7	-	TRBD2	TRBV7-2	TGTGCCAGCAGCTTAGTGGGGCGACTAGCGGGAGGTGGGGAGCAGTACTTC	CASSLVGRLAGGGEQYF
TRBJ2-3	-	TRBD2	TRBV3-1/TRBV3-2	TGTGCCAGCAGCCAACCTCGGACTAGCGGAGCTAGCACAGATACGCAGTATTTT	CASSQPRTSGASTDTQYF
TRBJ2-7	-	TRBD2	TRBV27	TGTGCCAGCCGCCGGAGGGAGGGGTCCTACGAGCAGTACTTC	CASRRREGSYEQYF
TRBJ2-7	-	-	TRBV5-4	TGTGCCAGCAGCTTGGGTCGCGAGCAGTACTTC	CASSLGREQYF
TRBJ2-2	-	TRBD2	TRBV29-1	TGCAGCGTTGAATTTTTTTTTGTTCTAGCGGGACCCGCGAACACCGGGGAGCTGTTTTTT	CSVEFFFVLAGPANTGELFF
TRBJ1-5	-	TRBD1	TRBV6-5	TGTGCCAGCAGTCCCGACAGGGCGGGCAATCAGCCCCAGCATTTT	CASSPDRAGNQPQHF
TRBJ1-3	-	TRBD1	TRBV28	TGTGCCAGCAGTTACCAGACAGGGCTCGGAAACACCATATATTTT	CASSYQTGLGNTIYF
TRBJ2-7	-	-	TRBV6-5	TGTGCCAGCAGTTACTCTGGCAGGATCGGCGAGCAGTACTTC	CASSYSGRIGEQYF
TRBJ2-1	-	-	TRBV29-1	TGCAGCGTTGGGGGCTATGATGAGCAGTTCTTC	CSVGGYDEQFF
TRBJ2-2	-	TRBD2	TRBV19	TGTGCCAGTAGGGGACTAGCTAACACCGGGGAGCTGTTTTTT	CASRGLANTGELFF
TRBJ2-7	-	TRBD2	TRBV4-2	TGTGCCAGCAGCCAAGAGAATAGCGGGAGGAGCTCCGAGCAGTACTTC	CASSQENSGRSSEQYF
TRBJ2-7	-	-	TRBV28	TGTGCCAGCAGTTTACGGGGACATACCTACGAGCAGTACTTC	CASSLRGHTYEQYF
TRBJ2-3	-	TRBD1	TRBV9	TGTGCCAGCAGCGTAGGGACAGGGGGAAGCACAGATACGCAGTATTTT	CASSVGTGGSTDTQYF